This TCR beta chain was identified during a study of blood T cell repertoires in COVID-19. Study-wide background: Samples of COVID-19 (acute and convalescent) were obtained from the United States, Italy and Spain. The cDNA or gDNA used as material had been derived from T cells, B-cell-depleted T cells, or PBMCs.

As originally analysed: Reference gene primer amplification in the assay estimated nucleated cell counts. Measured with immunoSEQ multiplex PCR; TCRdb has only the in-frame clones, and not every one. The V and J calls and clone size were taken over from that table, and D and trimming were inferred from the DNA. Of over 55,000 clones in the sample, about 84% were seen once. The CDR3 extends over 14 amino acids. Trimming took 5 bases from V and 4 from J; bases not matched to a gene: 6. Germline-derived CDR1 and CDR2 are SGHVS and FQNEAQ. Sequenced: peripheral blood. The source of this sequence is a human donor in a cohort sampled during active COVID-19. This chain uses TRBV7-8 with TRBJ2-7; 9 nucleotides align to TRBD1. The CDR3 protein is CASSVRTGEYEQYF. The CDR3 coding sequence is TGTGCCAGCAGCGTACGGACAGGGGAATACGAGCAGTACTTC.